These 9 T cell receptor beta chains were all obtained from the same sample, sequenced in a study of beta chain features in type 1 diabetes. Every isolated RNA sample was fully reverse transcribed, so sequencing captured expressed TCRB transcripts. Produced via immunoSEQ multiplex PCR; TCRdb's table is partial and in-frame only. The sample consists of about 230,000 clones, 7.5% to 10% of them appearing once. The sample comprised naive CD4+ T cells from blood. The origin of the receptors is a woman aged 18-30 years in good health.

CDR3 amino acids: CASSNTLGTGLGEGYTF. CDR3 bases: TGTGCCAGCTCGAACACTTTGGGGACAGGGCTGGGAGAAGGCTACACCTTC. This chain uses TRBV18 with TRBJ1-2; TRBD1 aligns across 9 bases. Germline V lookup: CDR1 KGHSH, CDR2 LQKENI. This CDR3 comprises 17 residues. V was clipped by 6 bases and J by 8 bases; unmatched bases: 19.

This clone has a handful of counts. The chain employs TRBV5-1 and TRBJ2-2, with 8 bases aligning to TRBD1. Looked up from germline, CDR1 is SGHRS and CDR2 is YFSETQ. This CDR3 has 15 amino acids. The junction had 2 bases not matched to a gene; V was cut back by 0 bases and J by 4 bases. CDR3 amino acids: CASSLVTGVTGELFF. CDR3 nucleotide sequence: TGCGCCAGCAGCTTGGTGACAGGGGTCACCGGGGAGCTGTTTTTT.

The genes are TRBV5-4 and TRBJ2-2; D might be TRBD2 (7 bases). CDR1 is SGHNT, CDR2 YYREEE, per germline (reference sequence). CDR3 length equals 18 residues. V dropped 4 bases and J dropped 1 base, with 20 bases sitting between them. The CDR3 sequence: CASSPQGGLTQNTGELFF. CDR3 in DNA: TGTGCCAGCAGCCCCCAAGGGGGACTAACACAGAACACCGGGGAGCTGTTTTTT.

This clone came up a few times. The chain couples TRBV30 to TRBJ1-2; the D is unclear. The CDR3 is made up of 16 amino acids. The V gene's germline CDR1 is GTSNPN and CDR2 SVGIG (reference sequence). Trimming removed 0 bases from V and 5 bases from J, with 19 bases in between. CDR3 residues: CAWSVRVGRPLYGYTF. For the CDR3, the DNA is TGTGCCTGGAGTGTACGAGTAGGCAGGCCCTTGTATGGCTACACCTTC.

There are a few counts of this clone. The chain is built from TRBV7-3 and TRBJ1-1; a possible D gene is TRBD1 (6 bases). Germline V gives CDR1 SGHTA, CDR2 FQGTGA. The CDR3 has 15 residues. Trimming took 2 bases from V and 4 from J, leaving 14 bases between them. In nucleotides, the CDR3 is TGTGCCAGCAGCTTACTCGCAGGGGATTTCACTGAAGCTTTCTTT. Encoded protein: CASSLLAGDFTEAFF.

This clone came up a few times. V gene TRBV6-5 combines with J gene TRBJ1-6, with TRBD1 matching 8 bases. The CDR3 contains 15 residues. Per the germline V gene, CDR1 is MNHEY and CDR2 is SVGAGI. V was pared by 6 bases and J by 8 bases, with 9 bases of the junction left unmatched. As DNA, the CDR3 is TGTGCCAGCAGCACCAGGGACAGGATGGATTCACCCCTCCACTTT. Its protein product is CASSTRDRMDSPLHF.

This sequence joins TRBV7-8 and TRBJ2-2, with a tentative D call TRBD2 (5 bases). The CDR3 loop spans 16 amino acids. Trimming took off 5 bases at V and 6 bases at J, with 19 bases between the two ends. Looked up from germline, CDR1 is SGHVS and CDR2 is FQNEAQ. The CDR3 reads CASSRTGVRIAGELFF. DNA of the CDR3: TGTGCCAGCAGCCGTACCGGGGTACGAATTGCCGGGGAGCTGTTTTTT.

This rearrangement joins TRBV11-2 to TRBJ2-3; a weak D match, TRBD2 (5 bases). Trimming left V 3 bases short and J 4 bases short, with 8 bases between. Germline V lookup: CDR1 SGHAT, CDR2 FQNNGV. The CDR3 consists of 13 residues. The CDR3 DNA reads TGTGCCAGCAGCTTTAGCGTGCCAGATACGCAGTATTTT. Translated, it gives CASSFSVPDTQYF.

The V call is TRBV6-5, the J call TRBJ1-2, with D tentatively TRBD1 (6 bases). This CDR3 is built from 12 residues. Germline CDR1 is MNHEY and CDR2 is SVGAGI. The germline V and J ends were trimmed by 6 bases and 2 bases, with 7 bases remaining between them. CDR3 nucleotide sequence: TGTGCCAGCAGCCAGGGGAACTATGGCTACACCTTC. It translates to CASSQGNYGYTF.